Sequencing of this T cell receptor (beta chain) was carried out in a study of T cells in Graves' hyperthyroidism and ophthalmopathy. Patients were excluded because of uncontrolled infection, other autoimmune disease, pregnancy or lactation. Orbital computed tomography and thyroid ultrasound, together with serum TRAb and thyroxine and clinical symptoms, were used for diagnoses. The CDR3 has 13 amino acids. Germline V gene lookup returns CDR1 SGHDT and CDR2 YYEEEE. V dropped 4 bases and J dropped 4 bases, with 8 bases sitting between them. The investigators amplified TCR beta CDR3 regions from RNA transcripts. Using the HTBI primer set, a first-round RT-PCR was run on the TCR CDR3. Via MiXCR, TCRdb re-called the multiplex PCR reads, giving one row per CDR3 protein. The table includes 500,000 to 650,000 distinct CDR3 sequences, about 20% detected once.

This clonotype originated in a man aged 40-55 years with Graves' ophthalmopathy. The chain employs TRBV5-6 and TRBJ1-4, with D uncertain. Source material: blood. The CDR3 DNA sequence: TGTGCCAGCAGCCCGTGGAGTAATGAAAAACTGTTTTTT. It specifies CASSPWSNEKLFF.